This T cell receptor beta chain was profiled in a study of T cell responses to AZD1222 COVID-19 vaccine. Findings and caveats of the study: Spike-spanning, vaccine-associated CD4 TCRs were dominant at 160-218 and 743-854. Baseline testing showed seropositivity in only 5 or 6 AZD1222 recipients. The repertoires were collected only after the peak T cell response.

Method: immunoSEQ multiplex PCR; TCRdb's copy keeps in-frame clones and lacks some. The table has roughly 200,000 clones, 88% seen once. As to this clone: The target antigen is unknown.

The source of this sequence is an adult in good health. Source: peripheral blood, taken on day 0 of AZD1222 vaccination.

The CDR3 nucleotides read TGTGCCACCAGCAGAGATAAATCATTATCCCCAGAGCAGTACTTC. This sequence encodes CATSRDKSLSPEQYF. This rearrangement joins TRBV15 to TRBJ2-7, with D unclear. Germline V CDR1 and CDR2: LNHNV, YYDKDF (reference sequence). Trimming took 0 bases from V and 7 from J, leaving 16 bases between them. The CDR3 consists of 15 residues.